A selection of T cell receptor beta chains follows, all from one sample in a study of blood T cell dynamics during melanoma immunotherapy. Clones were read by immunoSEQ multiplex PCR, and TCRdb kept only the in-frame ones, dropping some. The sample has more than 6,500 clones, about 84% seen once. The specimen was blood, collected from a patient treated with checkpoint blockade. The receptors here all came from a human donor with melanoma. Both conserved end residues are part of each CDR3. The D gene is left open where the match is weak. Clone size, where shown, is once, few, many, or a class for clones that have expanded.

NA,TRBD1,TRBJ2-3,TRBV19,CASSFTGVADTQYF,TGTGCCAGTAGTTTCACAGGGGTAGCAGATACGCAGTATTTT
NA,TRBD1,TRBJ2-7,TRBV25-1,CASSEGDRPHEQYF,TGTGCCAGCAGTGAGGGGGACAGGCCCCACGAGCAGTACTTC
NA,NA,TRBJ1-1,TRBV10-2,CASSESYTGLNTEAFF,TGCGCCAGCAGTGAGTCGTATACGGGTCTGAACACTGAAGCTTTCTTT
NA,NA,TRBJ2-3,TRBV11-3,CASSLAGARTDTQYF,TGTGCCAGCAGCCTCGCGGGCGCCCGCACAGATACGCAGTATTTT
NA,TRBD1,TRBJ1-6,TRBV18,CASSPPPRTGNSPLHF,TGTGCCAGCTCACCACCCCCTAGGACAGGTAATTCACCCCTCCACTTT
NA,NA,TRBJ2-7,TRBV2,CASSEARGTVTYEQYF,TGTGCCAGCAGTGAAGCTCGCGGGACGGTCACCTACGAGCAGTACTTC
few,NA,TRBJ1-6,TRBV5-4,CASSSSGPGDSPLHF,TGTGCCAGCAGCTCCTCCGGGCCCGGGGATTCACCCCTCCACTTT
once,NA,TRBJ1-3,TRBV29-1,CSVEDRLDSSGNTIYF,TGCAGCGTTGAAGATCGCCTAGACTCCTCTGGAAACACCATATATTTT
NA,NA,TRBJ1-5,TRBV6-6,CASSLGRSNQPQHF,TGTGCCAGCAGTTTAGGACGGAGCAATCAGCCCCAGCATTTT
once,NA,TRBJ2-1,TRBV19,CASSIGTPSYNEQFF,TGTGCCAGTAGTATTGGGACGCCTTCCTACAATGAGCAGTTCTTC
NA,NA,TRBJ1-2,TRBV9,CASSIRGTYDGYTF,TGTGCCAGCAGCATTAGGGGTACTTATGATGGCTACACCTTC
NA,NA,TRBJ1-2,TRBV5-1,CASSLAGGEAGYTF,TGCGCCAGCAGCTTGGCCGGAGGGGAAGCTGGCTACACCTTC
NA,TRBD1,TRBJ1-2,TRBV4-2,CASTEGAALASNYGYTF,TGTGCCAGCACGGAGGGGGCAGCCCTAGCTTCTAACTATGGCTACACCTTC
NA,NA,TRBJ1-1,TRBV29-1,CSVEGQGYEAFF,TGCAGCGTTGAAGGGCAGGGGTATGAAGCTTTCTTT
NA,TRBD1,TRBJ2-2,TRBV5-4,CASSLDRGRTGELFF,TGTGCCAGCAGCTTGGACAGGGGGCGGACCGGGGAGCTGTTTTTT
once,NA,TRBJ1-1,TRBV27,CASGTGIEYTEAFF,TGTGCCAGCGGGACGGGTATAGAGTACACTGAAGCTTTCTTT
NA,TRBD1,TRBJ2-6,TRBV6-1,CASSPTGAGANVLTF,TGTGCCAGCAGTCCCACAGGGGCTGGGGCCAACGTCCTGACTTTC
NA,NA,TRBJ1-1,TRBV28,CASSLRQTNTEAFF,TGTGCCAGCAGTTTAAGACAGACGAACACTGAAGCTTTCTTT
NA,NA,TRBJ2-5,TRBV7-9,CASSLGQGPRETQYF,TGTGCCAGCAGCTTAGGCCAGGGGCCCCGGGAGACCCAGTACTTC
NA,TRBD2,TRBJ2-5,TRBV2,CASSTSGETQYF,TGTGCCAGTTCGACTAGCGGAGAGACCCAGTACTTC
NA,NA,TRBJ1-4,TRBV7-5,CVRSPGRRPNEKLFF,TGTGTCAGAAGCCCGGGGAGGCGTCCTAATGAAAAACTGTTTTTT
NA,NA,TRBJ2-6,TRBV5-1,CASSLVAASGANVLTF,TGCGCCAGCAGCTTGGTAGCAGCTTCTGGGGCCAACGTCCTGACTTTC
NA,NA,TRBJ1-6,TRBV28,CASSLGVPYDRSPLHF,TGTGCCAGCAGTTTAGGGGTACCGTATGATAGGTCACCCCTCCACTTT